These 20 T cell receptor beta chains were all obtained from the same sample, sequenced in a study of blood T cells in healthy people across ages (dated by TCRdb to between 2014 and 2017). The library came from 5' RACE. Sequencing used an Illumina HiSeq 2500. A second PCR of about 7 to 12 cycles was run with a J-beta primer mix and a sample-barcoded 5' primer. The public reads were reanalyzed by TCRdb: fastp trimming at Q25, MiXCR alignment, in-frame beta chains only. Under each unique CDR3 protein, matching rows form one entry showing the most common genes and DNA. In this sample the table shows about 680,000 distinct CDR3 sequences, around 49% of which occur a single time. Roughly a third of the sample lies in the top ten. The sequenced sample was blood. These receptors originate from a woman in her fifties or sixties in good health.

The chain joins TRBV7-2 to TRBJ1-5, with no clear D. Germline lookup yields CDR1 SGHTA and CDR2 FQGNSA. The CDR3 consists of 14 residues. V was pared by 1 base and J by 2 bases, with 6 bases between. The CDR3 DNA is TGTGCCAGCAGCTTAGGGAACGGCAATCAGCCCCAGCATTTT. Protein: CASSLGNGNQPQHF.

V and J are TRBV20-1 and TRBJ2-3; the D call may be TRBD1 or TRBD2 (6 bases each). The CDR3 sequence is 15 residues long. The V and J ends lost 5 bases and 1 base respectively, with 16 bases between them. Germline CDR1 reads DFQATT; CDR2 reads SNEGSKA (reference sequence). CDR3 loop: CSAPNTRGGTDTQYF. CDR3 DNA: TGCAGTGCTCCCAACACTAGGGGGGGCACAGATACGCAGTATTTT.

The chain couples TRBV20-1 to TRBJ2-1, with TRBD2 as a possible D gene (6 bases). The V and J ends lost 6 bases and 1 base respectively, with 19 bases between them. The germline V gene has CDR1 DFQATT and CDR2 SNEGSKA (reference sequence). The CDR3 covers 16 residues. The CDR3 DNA sequence: TGCAGTGCCCTCATCGGGGGATGGGGATCCTACAATGAGCAGTTCTTC. Translation gives CSALIGGWGSYNEQFF.

This clonotype was counted a few times. This CDR3 reads CSVEGGRLSYNEQFF. CDR3 bases: TGCAGCGTTGAAGGGGGGCGGTTAAGCTACAATGAGCAGTTCTTC. This chain joins TRBV29-1 and TRBJ2-1; D might be TRBD1 (6 bases). The CDR3 runs to 15 residues. Germline V gene sequence: CDR1 SQVTM, CDR2 ANQGSEA. Trimming stripped 1 base from V and 3 bases from J, with 13 bases between.

This CDR3 reads CASRLFSGDRRYNEQFF. In DNA form, the CDR3 reads TGTGCCAGCAGACTGTTCTCGGGGGACAGGAGGTACAATGAGCAGTTCTTC. The chain has TRBV6-1 and TRBJ2-1, with 8 bases matching TRBD1. The CDR3 runs 17 residues. Germline V gives CDR1 MNHNS, CDR2 SASEGT. After removal of 6 bases from V and 4 bases from J, the junction contained 14 bases not matched to a gene.

The chain is built from TRBV7-6 and TRBJ2-1; D is perhaps TRBD1 or TRBD2 (5 bases each). V was clipped by 2 bases and J by 2 bases, with 16 bases between them. The CDR3 sequence is 17 residues long. Germline values: CDR1 SGHVS, CDR2 FNYEAQ. Here the CDR3 reads CASSLLPVGVTYNEQFF. The CDR3 coding sequence is TGTGCCAGCAGCTTACTCCCTGTGGGGGTTACCTACAATGAGCAGTTCTTC. Full variable domain (remainder filled in from reference TRBV7-6 and TRBJ2-1): GAGVSQSPRYKVTKRGQDVALRCDPISGHVSLYWYRQALGQGPEFLTYFNYEAQQDKSGLPNDRFSAERPEGSISTLTIQRTEQRDSAMYRCASSLLPVGVTYNEQFFGPGTRLTVL.

This clonotype occurred a few times. This chain connects TRBV28 to TRBJ2-5; D ambiguous. The germline CDR1 and CDR2 sequences are MDHEN and SYDVKM. Trimming left V 2 bases short and J 4 bases short, with 11 bases between. This CDR3 is 14 amino acids long. The CDR3 spells CASSLEETLETQYF. The DNA for the CDR3 is TGTGCCAGCAGTTTAGAAGAAACCTTAGAGACCCAGTACTTC. Using reference TRBV28 and TRBJ2-5 for the parts outside the CDR3, the full variable domain is DVKVTQSSRYLVKRTGEKVFLECVQDMDHENMFWYRQDPGLGLRLIYFSYDVKMKEKGDIPEGYSVSREKKERFSLILESASTNQTSMYLCASSLEETLETQYFGPGTRLLVL.

This chain connects TRBV20-1 to TRBJ2-3; the D is unclear. The germline CDR1 and CDR2 sequences are DFQATT and SNEGSKA (reference sequence). The CDR3 consists of 16 residues. The V end was cut by 0 bases, the J end by 1 base, with 14 bases between. The CDR3 loop is CSARDLRRFGTDTQYF. In DNA form, the CDR3 reads TGCAGTGCTAGAGATTTGAGGCGATTTGGCACAGATACGCAGTATTTT.

V usage is TRBV16 and J usage is TRBJ1-2, with TRBD1 matching 9 bases. The CDR3 totals 13 residues. V shed 7 bases and J 4 bases; nucleotides not matched to a gene: 4. The germline V gene has CDR1 KGHSY and CDR2 FQNENV. CDR3 region: CASKDRGGYGYTF. As DNA, the CDR3 is TGTGCCAGCAAGGACAGGGGTGGCTATGGCTACACCTTC.

The chain links TRBV19 to TRBJ2-1; D remains ambiguous. The CDR3 has 14 residues. Trimming stripped 3 bases from V and 4 bases from J, with 10 bases between. Germline V lookup: CDR1 LNHDA, CDR2 SQIVND (reference sequence). The DNA of the CDR3 is TGTGCCAGTAGTATTGGCCGGGCGTACAATGAGCAGTTCTTC. This translates into CASSIGRAYNEQFF.

This clonotype appeared a few times. The chain carries TRBV29-1 and TRBJ1-2; D might be TRBD1 (5 bases). The ends were cut back, 3 bases at V and 1 base at J, with 18 bases in the middle. Germline loops: CDR1 SQVTM, CDR2 ANQGSEA. CDR3 length: 16 residues. The CDR3, as DNA: TGCAGCGTTGACTTTAAGGGGCGCGGTGGTAACTATGGCTACACCTTC. Translated: CSVDFKGRGGNYGYTF.

The V gene is TRBV6-5, the J gene TRBJ2-3, with 10 nucleotides matching TRBD2. V was pared by 4 bases and J by 2 bases, with 9 bases of the junction left unmatched. The CDR3 length is 17 residues. The germline gives CDR1 MNHEY, CDR2 SVGAGI. CDR3 nucleotide sequence: TGTGCCAGCAGTTTGGCCGGGACTAGCGCGATCACAGATACGCAGTATTTT. Translation: CASSLAGTSAITDTQYF.

Only a few counts were recorded for this clonotype. This rearrangement joins TRBV18 to TRBJ2-5; TRBD2 aligns across 13 bases. Germline CDR1 is KGHSH and CDR2 is LQKENI. V dropped 4 bases and J dropped 5; count of bases not matched to a gene: 7. The CDR3 is 16 amino acids. The CDR3 loop reads CASSRGLAGVGETQYF. The DNA for the CDR3 is TGTGCCAGCTCACGAGGACTAGCGGGAGTAGGGGAGACCCAGTACTTC.

The chain has TRBV5-1 and TRBJ1-2; maybe TRBD1 (5 bases). Germline V gene sequence: CDR1 SGHRS, CDR2 YFSETQ. The CDR3 is 14 amino acids. V lost 2 bases and J lost 8, with 16 bases in between. CDR3 in amino acids: CASSFGTGVSGYTF. The DNA of the CDR3 is TGCGCCAGCAGCTTCGGAACAGGCGTTAGCGGCTACACCTTC.

The rearrangement uses TRBV5-1 and TRBJ2-1, with 8 bases aligning to TRBD1. Trimming at V came to 4 bases and at J to 11 bases, leaving 14 bases not matched to a gene. This CDR3 has 15 residues. CDR1 is SGHRS and CDR2 is YFSETQ in the germline V gene. The CDR3 spells CASSTGQGPLVKQFF. In DNA, the CDR3 is TGCGCCAGCAGCACAGGACAGGGACCGTTAGTGAAGCAGTTCTTC.

In its sample, this clonotype was seen once. Sequence at one end of the junction differs from germline and may be a read error. The rearrangement joins TRBV7-8 to TRBJ2-4; TRBD2 matches at 7 bases. The germline V gene encodes CDR1 SGHVS and CDR2 FQNEAQ. This CDR3 contains 13 residues. CDR3 sequence reads: CASSRRGSNEQCF. The CDR3 nucleotides read TGTGCCAGCAGCCGTCGCGGGAGTAACGAGCAGTGCTTC.

This rearrangement joins TRBV19 to TRBJ2-4; 10 positions match TRBD2. Per germline, CDR1 LNHDA and CDR2 SQIVND (reference sequence). The CDR3 loop spans 22 amino acids. Trimming took 4 bases from V and 0 from J; bases not matched to a gene: 21. The CDR3 spells CASSKGPQLAGGDPLAKNIQYF. The CDR3 coding sequence is TGTGCCAGTAGTAAAGGCCCACAATTAGCGGGAGGCGACCCGTTAGCCAAAAACATTCAGTACTTC.

In the case of this clonotype: One junction end does not reproduce the germline sequence, and a read error may be involved. V and J are TRBV20-1 and TRBJ1-2; 7 bases fit TRBD1. The germline gives CDR1 DFQATT, CDR2 SNEGSKA (reference sequence). The CDR3 runs to 14 residues. CDR3 in amino acids: CSASPRQGGYGHTF. The CDR3 DNA sequence: TGCAGTGCTAGCCCCCGACAGGGAGGCTATGGCCACACCTTC.

This clonotype was counted a few times. V and J are TRBV6-2 or TRBV6-3 and TRBJ1-1; D is unclear. Trimming pared 6 bases from V and 4 bases from J, leaving 18 bases between. The length of the CDR3 is 15 residues. Germline V gene sequence: CDR1 MNHEY, CDR2 SVGEGT. The CDR3 loop reads CASRTAGFRSTEAFF. CDR3 bases: TGTGCCAGCAGGACCGCAGGCTTCCGGTCCACTGAAGCTTTCTTT.

This chain connects TRBV18 to TRBJ1-2; 9 positions match TRBD1. Germline loops: CDR1 KGHSH, CDR2 LQKENI. The CDR3 spans 13 residues. J was trimmed by 2 bases and V by 8 bases; bases with no gene match: 3. The CDR3 DNA reads as TGTGCCAGCGCGGACAGGGGAAACTATGGCTACACCTTC. It specifies CASADRGNYGYTF.